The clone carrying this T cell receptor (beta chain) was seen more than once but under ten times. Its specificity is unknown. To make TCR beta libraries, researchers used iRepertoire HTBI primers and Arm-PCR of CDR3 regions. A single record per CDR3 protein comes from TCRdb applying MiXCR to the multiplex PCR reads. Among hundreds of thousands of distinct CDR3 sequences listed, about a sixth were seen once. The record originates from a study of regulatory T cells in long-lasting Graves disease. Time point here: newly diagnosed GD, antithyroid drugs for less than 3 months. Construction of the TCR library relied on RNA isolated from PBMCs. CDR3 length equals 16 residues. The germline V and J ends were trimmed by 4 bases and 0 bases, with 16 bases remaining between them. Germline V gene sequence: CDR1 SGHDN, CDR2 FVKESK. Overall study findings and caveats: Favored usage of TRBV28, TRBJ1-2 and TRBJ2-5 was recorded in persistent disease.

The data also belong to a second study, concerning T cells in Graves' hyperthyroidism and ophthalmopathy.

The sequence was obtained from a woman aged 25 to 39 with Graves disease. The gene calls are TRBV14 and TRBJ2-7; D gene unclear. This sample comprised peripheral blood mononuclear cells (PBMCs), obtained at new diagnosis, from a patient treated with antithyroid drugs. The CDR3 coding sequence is TGTGCCAGCAGCCTCAAGAACCACTACGTCTCCTACGAGCAGTACTTC. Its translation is CASSLKNHYVSYEQYF.